A selection of T cell receptor beta chains follows, all from one sample in a study of T cell repertoires in cytomegalovirus infection. No antigen has been identified for these receptors. TCRdb re-called the reads through MiXCR, storing one row per CDR3 protein. The data contain 90,000 to 130,000 distinct CDR3 sequences, 10% of them singletons. Sequenced input: PBMCs, sequenced either directly or after in vitro stimulation (not recorded which). Source of these receptors: a human donor in good health (CMV status not recorded). Some clones in this sample may be carry-over from other donors' samples. The CDR3 runs from the conserved cysteine through the conserved F or W. D genes are given only for firm matches. Size is omitted from some rows. Given values are once, few, many or a class for expanded clones.

clone size: .
D gene: TRBD1
V gene: TRBV4-3
J gene: TRBJ2-3
CDR3 DNA: TGCGCCAGCAGCCCTCGGACAGGTTTGACAGATACGCAGTATTTT
CDR3 protein: CASSPRTGLTDTQYF

clone size: few
D gene: TRBD2
V gene: TRBV7-8
J gene: TRBJ2-1
CDR3 DNA: TGTGCCAGCAGCTTAGGTCCAGCGGGAGGGCCGTTCGGCAATGAGCAGTTCTTC
CDR3 protein: CASSLGPAGGPFGNEQFF

clone size: few
D gene: .
V gene: TRBV20-1
J gene: TRBJ1-3
CDR3 DNA: TGCAGTGCTAGCCGGGACAACTCTGGAAACACCATATATTTT
CDR3 protein: CSASRDNSGNTIYF

clone size: many
D gene: TRBD2
V gene: TRBV7-2
J gene: TRBJ2-1
CDR3 DNA: TGTGCCAGCAGCTTTAGCGGGACCTTTCACGATGAGCAGTTCTTC
CDR3 protein: CASSFSGTFHDEQFF

clone size: many
D gene: .
V gene: TRBV6-2/TRBV6-3
J gene: TRBJ2-3
CDR3 DNA: TGTGCCAGCAGCCGGACAGAAGAGACGCAGTATTTT
CDR3 protein: CASSRTEETQYF

clone size: many
D gene: .
V gene: TRBV6-1
J gene: TRBJ1-2
CDR3 DNA: TGTGCCAGCAGTCCGGGGGGCTATGGCTACACCTTC
CDR3 protein: CASSPGGYGYTF

clone size: .
D gene: TRBD1
V gene: TRBV4-1
J gene: TRBJ1-6
CDR3 DNA: TGCGCCAGCAGCCAAGAAGGGACAGGGCGGGGGACACCCCTCCACTTT
CDR3 protein: CASSQEGTGRGTPLHF

clone size: many
D gene: TRBD1
V gene: TRBV7-2
J gene: TRBJ2-5
CDR3 DNA: TGTGCCAGCAGCTTAACGCGGGGACAGGGGACCGGTCTGGAGGGGTTC
CDR3 protein: CASSLTRGQGTGLEGF

clone size: few
D gene: TRBD1
V gene: TRBV5-1
J gene: TRBJ1-1
CDR3 DNA: TGCGCCAGCAGCCTTATCGGGACAGGAAGTGAAGCTTTCTTT
CDR3 protein: CASSLIGTGSEAFF

clone size: many
D gene: TRBD1
V gene: TRBV5-4
J gene: TRBJ2-5
CDR3 DNA: TGTGCCAGCAGCAAATGGACAGGGGGTATAGGAGAGACCCAGTACTTC
CDR3 protein: CASSKWTGGIGETQYF

clone size: many
D gene: TRBD2
V gene: TRBV28
J gene: TRBJ2-3
CDR3 DNA: TGTGCCAGCAAAATCGGACTAGCGGGAGATGCAGATACGCAGTATTTT
CDR3 protein: CASKIGLAGDADTQYF

clone size: many
D gene: .
V gene: TRBV7-2
J gene: TRBJ1-2
CDR3 DNA: TGTGCCAGCGCATGGGGAGGGATGGGTGGCTACACCTTC
CDR3 protein: CASAWGGMGGYTF

clone size: .
D gene: .
V gene: TRBV19
J gene: TRBJ1-4
CDR3 DNA: TGTGCCAGTAGTATGGCAGGGACGGAAGAAAAACTGTTTTTT
CDR3 protein: CASSMAGTEEKLFF

clone size: many
D gene: .
V gene: TRBV7-2
J gene: TRBJ2-1
CDR3 DNA: TGTGCCAGCAGCTTAGCGCGAAGGGATGAGCAGTTCTTC
CDR3 protein: CASSLARRDEQFF

clone size: many
D gene: TRBD1
V gene: TRBV10-3
J gene: TRBJ1-2
CDR3 DNA: TGTGCCATCAGTGGTGGACAGGGGGCTGCCTATGGCTACACCTTC
CDR3 protein: CAISGGQGAAYGYTF

clone size: few
D gene: .
V gene: TRBV11-2
J gene: TRBJ1-1
CDR3 DNA: TGTGCCAGCAGCCCTAGCACGGGGTACACTGAAGCTTTCTTT
CDR3 protein: CASSPSTGYTEAFF

clone size: many
D gene: TRBD2
V gene: TRBV24-1
J gene: TRBJ2-2
CDR3 DNA: TGTGCCACCGGGGGACTAGCGGGAGCCCCCGGGGAGCTGTTTTTT
CDR3 protein: CATGGLAGAPGELFF

clone size: many
D gene: TRBD1
V gene: TRBV11-3
J gene: TRBJ1-1
CDR3 DNA: TGTGCCAGCAGCTTGGGGGGGACAGGGAACACTGAAGCTTTCTTT
CDR3 protein: CASSLGGTGNTEAFF

clone size: few
D gene: TRBD2
V gene: TRBV24-1
J gene: TRBJ2-1
CDR3 DNA: TGTGCCACCAGTGATTTCGTAGCGGGGTACAATGAGCAGTTCTTC
CDR3 protein: CATSDFVAGYNEQFF

clone size: few
D gene: .
V gene: TRBV2
J gene: TRBJ1-4
CDR3 DNA: TGTGCCAGCAGTGCCGGGACCCCTCCTAATGAAAAACTGTTTTTT
CDR3 protein: CASSAGTPPNEKLFF

clone size: few
D gene: .
V gene: TRBV20-1
J gene: TRBJ2-7
CDR3 DNA: TGCAGTGCTAAGAAGAATAACTACGAGCAGTACTTC
CDR3 protein: CSAKKNNYEQYF

clone size: few
D gene: TRBD1
V gene: TRBV7-2
J gene: TRBJ2-3
CDR3 DNA: TGTGCCAGCAGCGCCTTACAGGGGATCATCGTCGCAGATACGCAGTATTTT
CDR3 protein: CASSALQGIIVADTQYF

clone size: .
D gene: TRBD2
V gene: TRBV14
J gene: TRBJ2-2
CDR3 DNA: TGTGCCAGCAGCCAAGGATCCCTAGCGGGAGGTCTCACCGGGGTGCTGTTTTTT
CDR3 protein: CASSQGSLAGGLTGVLFF

clone size: .
D gene: .
V gene: TRBV5-4
J gene: TRBJ2-7
CDR3 DNA: TGTGCCAGCAAAGCTTGGGGTCCAGGGGCAGACCACGAGCAGTACTTC
CDR3 protein: CASKAWGPGADHEQYF